The 9 T cell receptor beta chains listed next were all sequenced from one sample in a study of shared clonotypes between healthy human individuals. Produced via immunoSEQ multiplex PCR; TCRdb's table is partial and in-frame only. The repertoire holds about 2.3 million clones, approximately 90% seen once, with 0.3% to 0.4% in the top ten. The sample taken for sequencing was naive CD4+ T cells from PBMCs. The sample's subset: CD45RA+ positively selected. These receptors originate from a young man in good health. Some clones in this sample may be carry-over from other donors' samples.

The chain links TRBV6-5 to TRBJ2-5; D might be TRBD2 (6 bases). V gave up 7 bases and J gave up 5 bases, with 11 bases separating them. Germline values: CDR1 MNHEY, CDR2 SVGAGI. The CDR3 loop spans 12 amino acids. The CDR3 coding sequence is TGTGCCAGCACTAGTCGGGAGGAGACCCAGTACTTC. It is translated as CASTSREETQYF.

Worth noting for this clone: Other DNA sequences in the same sample also yield this CDR3. The V gene is TRBV18, the J gene TRBJ1-5, with 7 nucleotides matching TRBD1. Germline trimming cut 3 bases from V and 2 bases from J; bases unmatched to any gene: 7. The CDR3 contains 16 residues. Germline values: CDR1 KGHSH, CDR2 LQKENI. DNA for the CDR3: TGTGCCAGCTCACCCGCCGGTCAGGGGGGCAATCAGCCCCAGCATTTT. Amino acid sequence: CASSPAGQGGNQPQHF.

V usage is TRBV19 and J usage is TRBJ2-1; 8 nucleotides line up with TRBD2. Unmatched junction bases numbered 7, after V lost 5 bases and J lost 4 bases. There are 15 residues in the CDR3. From germline, CDR1 is LNHDA and CDR2 SQIVND (reference sequence). The CDR3 sequence is CASSVSGSAYNEQFF. The CDR3 DNA sequence: TGTGCCAGTAGTGTCAGCGGGAGTGCGTACAATGAGCAGTTCTTC.

The table lists this clone with a count of one. The CDR3 DNA follows: TGCGCCAGCAGCTTGTGGATTAGCGGGAGGGCCCAAGAGACCCAGTACTTC. It specifies CASSLWISGRAQETQYF. This rearrangement joins TRBV5-1 to TRBJ2-5; the match to TRBD2 covers 11 bases. J gave up 1 base and V 1 base, and 6 bases lay outside the gene matches. CDR1 and CDR2 from the germline V gene are SGHRS and YFSETQ. CDR3 length: 17 amino acids.

J is TRBJ1-1 and V is TRBV28, with D uncertain. Germline assignment: CDR1 MDHEN and CDR2 SYDVKM. The V gene lost 4 bases and the J gene lost 10 bases, with 13 bases spanning the gap. The CDR3 is 12 amino acids. The CDR3 nucleotides read TGTGCCAGCAGTTCGGGCCCTGAGGGAGCTTTCTTT. Protein: CASSSGPEGAFF.

The chain is built from TRBV28 and TRBJ2-2; 10 bases fit TRBD1. Trimming took 4 bases from V and 6 from J; bases not matched to a gene: 5. The CDR3 runs 15 residues. Looked up from germline, CDR1 is MDHEN and CDR2 is SYDVKM. This CDR3 reads CASSSGGQGAGELFF. In DNA, the CDR3 is TGTGCCAGCAGTTCGGGTGGACAGGGGGCCGGGGAGCTGTTTTTT.

The rearrangement links TRBV10-3 to TRBJ2-1; weak D call: TRBD1 (5 bases). CDR3 length equals 14 residues. V was shortened by 4 bases and J by 5 bases, with 12 bases between the two germline ends. Germline lookup yields CDR1 ENHRY and CDR2 SYGVKD. CDR3 bases: TGTGCCATCAGTGGGAGTCAGGGCAACAATGAGCAGTTCTTC. It encodes CAISGSQGNNEQFF.

This chain joins TRBV5-8 and TRBJ2-3; 9 nucleotides match TRBD1. Germline loops: CDR1 SGHTS, CDR2 YDEGEE. The CDR3 runs 16 residues. With V trimmed by 5 bases and J by 4 bases, 11 bases remained unmatched. The CDR3 nucleotides are TGTGCCAGCAGTCAAGGACAGGGGAGGGGCCCAGATACGCAGTATTTT. Translated, it gives CASSQGQGRGPDTQYF.

This rearrangement joins TRBV10-3 to TRBJ2-1, with 10 positions matching TRBD2. The germline CDR1 and CDR2 sequences are ENHRY and SYGVKD. J lost 4 bases, V lost 5 bases, and 8 bases had no gene match. The length of the CDR3 is 16 residues. The CDR3 protein is CAISSQLLAGYNEQFF. CDR3 coding DNA: TGTGCCATCAGTTCTCAGTTACTAGCGGGATACAATGAGCAGTTCTTC.